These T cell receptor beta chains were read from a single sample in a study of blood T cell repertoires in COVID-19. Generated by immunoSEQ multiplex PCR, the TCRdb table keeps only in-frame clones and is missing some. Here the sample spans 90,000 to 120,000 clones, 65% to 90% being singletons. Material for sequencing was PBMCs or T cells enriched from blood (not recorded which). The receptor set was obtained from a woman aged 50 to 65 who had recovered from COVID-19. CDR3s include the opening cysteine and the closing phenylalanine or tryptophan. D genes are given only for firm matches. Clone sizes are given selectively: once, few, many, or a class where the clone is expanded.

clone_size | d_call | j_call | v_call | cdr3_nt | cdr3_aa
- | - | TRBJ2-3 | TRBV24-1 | TGTGCCACCAGTGATTCGCGCAATACGCAGTATTTT | CATSDSRNTQYF
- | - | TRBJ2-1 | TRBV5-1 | TGCGCCCGCAGCTTGGGGGGAGGGGGCAATGAGCAGTTCTTC | CARSLGGGGNEQFF
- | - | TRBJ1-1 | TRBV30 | TGTGCCTGGAGGCCGTGGCAGACTAACACTGAAGCTTTCTTT | CAWRPWQTNTEAFF
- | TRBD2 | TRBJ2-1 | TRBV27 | TGTGCCAGCGTGGCGGGAGGGCATGAGCAGTTCTTC | CASVAGGHEQFF
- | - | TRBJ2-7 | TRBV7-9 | TGTGCCAGCAGAGAGACAGGAAACTACGAGCAGTACTTC | CASRETGNYEQYF
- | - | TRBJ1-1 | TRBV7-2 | TGTGCCAGCAGCTTAATAGGGGTGGTGGGTGAAGCTTTCTTT | CASSLIGVVGEAFF
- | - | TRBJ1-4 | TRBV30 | TGTGCCTGGAGACGTAGGCGGGGAGAATCAACTAATGAAAAACTGTTTTTT | CAWRRRRGESTNEKLFF
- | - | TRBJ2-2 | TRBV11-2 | TGTGCCAGCAGCCGACTGACGGATACCGGGGAGCTGTTTTTT | CASSRLTDTGELFF
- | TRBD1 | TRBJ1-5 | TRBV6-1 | TGTGCCAGCAGTGAAGTGGGGACAGCGAATCAGCCCCAGCATTTT | CASSEVGTANQPQHF
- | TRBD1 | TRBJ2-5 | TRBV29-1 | TGCAGCGTCGATTCCGGCGCCACAGGGGGCTCAGAGACCCAGTACTTC | CSVDSGATGGSETQYF
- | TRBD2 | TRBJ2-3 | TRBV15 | TGTGCCACCAGCACCGCGGGGGGGCCTACGACAGATACGCAGTATTTT | CATSTAGGPTTDTQYF
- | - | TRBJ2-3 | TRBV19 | TGTGCCAGTAGTATGAAGGGTTTGGGGACTGGGGGTCGTGATACGCAGTATTTT | CASSMKGLGTGGRDTQYF
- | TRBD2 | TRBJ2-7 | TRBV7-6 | TGTGCCAGCAGCCCCCGTTCCGGGGGGGACTCATACTACGAGCAGTACTTC | CASSPRSGGDSYYEQYF
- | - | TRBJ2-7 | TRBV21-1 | TGTGCCAGCAGCATCTCTGGACTGACATACGAGCAGTACTTC | CASSISGLTYEQYF
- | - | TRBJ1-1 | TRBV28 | TGTGCCAGCAGTTCAGCAGGGATTGGTGAAGCTTTCTTT | CASSSAGIGEAFF
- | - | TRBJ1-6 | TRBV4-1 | TGCGCCAGCAGCCAAGGGAGCTCCTATAATTCACCCCTCCACTTT | CASSQGSSYNSPLHF
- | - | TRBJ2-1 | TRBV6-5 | TGTGCCAGGGGAGGCCAAGGTAGGCTTGGGGAGCAGTTCTTC | CARGGQGRLGEQFF
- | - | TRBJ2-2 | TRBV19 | TGTGCCAGTAGCCCAAATGGGCGCAGCACCGGGGAGCTGTTTTTT | CASSPNGRSTGELFF
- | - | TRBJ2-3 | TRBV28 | TGTGCCAGCAAGGGAGCAGATACGCAGTATTTT | CASKGADTQYF
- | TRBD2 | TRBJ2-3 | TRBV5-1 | TGCGCCAGCAGCTGGACTAGGGATACGCAGTATTTT | CASSWTRDTQYF
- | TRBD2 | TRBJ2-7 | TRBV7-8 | TGTGCCAGCAGCTTGTTGGGCGGGAGCTCCTACGAGCAGTACTTC | CASSLLGGSSYEQYF
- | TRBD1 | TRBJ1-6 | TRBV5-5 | TGTGCCAGCAGCGGGGGGGACAGGGGTTCACCCCTCCACTTT | CASSGGDRGSPLHF
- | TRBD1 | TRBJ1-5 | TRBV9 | TGTGCCAGCAGCGGCAGGGGAGGACAGGGAGAAAAGCATTTT | CASSGRGGQGEKHF
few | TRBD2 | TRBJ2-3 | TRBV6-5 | TGTGCCAGCAGTTACCGGACTAGCGGGGATGGAGATACGCAGTATTTT | CASSYRTSGDGDTQYF
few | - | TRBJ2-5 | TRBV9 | TGTGCCAGCAGCCCCCCCGGGGTGCGGGGGACCCAGTACTTC | CASSPPGVRGTQYF
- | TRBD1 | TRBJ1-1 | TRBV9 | TGTGCCAGCAGCCTAAACACAGGGGGCGGAACTGAAGCTTTCTTT | CASSLNTGGGTEAFF
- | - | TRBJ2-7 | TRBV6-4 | TGTGCCAGCAGTGAGGGCCGCTCTCGGTCCGAGCAGTACTTC | CASSEGRSRSEQYF
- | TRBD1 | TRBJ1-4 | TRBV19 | TGTGCCAGTAGTCCCCTCCCCGGACAGGTGGATAATGAAAAACTGTTTTTT | CASSPLPGQVDNEKLFF
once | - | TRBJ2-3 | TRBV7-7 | TGTGCCAGCAGCTTAGATCCGGGAAAAGATACGCAGTATTTT | CASSLDPGKDTQYF
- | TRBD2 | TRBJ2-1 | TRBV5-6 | TGTGCCAGCAGCTTTAGCGGGAGTTCGTACAATGAGCAGTTCTTC | CASSFSGSSYNEQFF
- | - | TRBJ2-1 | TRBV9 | TGTGCCAGCAGCGATCTAGGGGACAATGAGCAGTTCTTC | CASSDLGDNEQFF
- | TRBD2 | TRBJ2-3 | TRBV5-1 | TGCGCCAGCAGCTTGGCTAGCGGGTTTAGCACAGATACGCAGTATTTT | CASSLASGFSTDTQYF
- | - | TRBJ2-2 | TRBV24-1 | TGTGCCACCAGTGATTTGCCAAAGCCAGGGACCGGGGAGCTGTTTTTT | CATSDLPKPGTGELFF
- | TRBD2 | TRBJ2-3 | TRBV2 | TGTGCCAGCAGAGGACTAGCGGGGGGGTTCCTCACAGATACGCAGTATTTT | CASRGLAGGFLTDTQYF
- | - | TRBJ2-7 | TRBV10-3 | TGTGCCATCAGTGAGTCTTACGGAGAGTACGAGCAGTACTTC | CAISESYGEYEQYF
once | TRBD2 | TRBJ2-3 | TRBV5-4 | TGTGCCAGCAGCCCTAGCGGGGCATTCACAGATACGCAGTATTTT | CASSPSGAFTDTQYF
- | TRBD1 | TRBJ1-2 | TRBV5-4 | TGTGCCAGCAGCTTACCAGGGGGAGAGGGACTCTATGGCTACACCTTC | CASSLPGGEGLYGYTF
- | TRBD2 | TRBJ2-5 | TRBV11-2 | TGTGCCAGCAGCAAACTAGCGGGGGGGGAAGAGACCCAGTACTTC | CASSKLAGGEETQYF
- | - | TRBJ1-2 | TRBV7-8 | TGTGCCAGCAGCTTAGCAGGGGGTCAGTCCTATGGCTACACCTTC | CASSLAGGQSYGYTF
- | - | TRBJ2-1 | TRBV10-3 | TGTGCCATCACCGAGATATGGGAGAATGAGCAGTTCTTC | CAITEIWENEQFF
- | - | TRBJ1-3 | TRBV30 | TGTGCCTGGAAGGACGCAGGGTTGAACACCATATATTTT | CAWKDAGLNTIYF
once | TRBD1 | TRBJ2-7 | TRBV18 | TGTGCCAGCTCACTTCCGGGACAGACCTCCTACGAGCAGTACTTC | CASSLPGQTSYEQYF
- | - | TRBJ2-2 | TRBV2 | TGTGCCAGCAGTCCGGGTAGTACCGGGGAGCTGTTTTTT | CASSPGSTGELFF
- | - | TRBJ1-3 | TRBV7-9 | TGTGCCAGCAGGCAAACAGGGCCCTCTGGAAACACCATATATTTT | CASRQTGPSGNTIYF
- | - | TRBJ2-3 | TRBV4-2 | TGTGCCAGCAGCCAGTTCCAGGACAGTGGCACAGATACGCAGTATTTT | CASSQFQDSGTDTQYF
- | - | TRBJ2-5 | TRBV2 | TGTGCCAGCAGTGAGGGCCGCCAGGGGACCCAGTACTTC | CASSEGRQGTQYF